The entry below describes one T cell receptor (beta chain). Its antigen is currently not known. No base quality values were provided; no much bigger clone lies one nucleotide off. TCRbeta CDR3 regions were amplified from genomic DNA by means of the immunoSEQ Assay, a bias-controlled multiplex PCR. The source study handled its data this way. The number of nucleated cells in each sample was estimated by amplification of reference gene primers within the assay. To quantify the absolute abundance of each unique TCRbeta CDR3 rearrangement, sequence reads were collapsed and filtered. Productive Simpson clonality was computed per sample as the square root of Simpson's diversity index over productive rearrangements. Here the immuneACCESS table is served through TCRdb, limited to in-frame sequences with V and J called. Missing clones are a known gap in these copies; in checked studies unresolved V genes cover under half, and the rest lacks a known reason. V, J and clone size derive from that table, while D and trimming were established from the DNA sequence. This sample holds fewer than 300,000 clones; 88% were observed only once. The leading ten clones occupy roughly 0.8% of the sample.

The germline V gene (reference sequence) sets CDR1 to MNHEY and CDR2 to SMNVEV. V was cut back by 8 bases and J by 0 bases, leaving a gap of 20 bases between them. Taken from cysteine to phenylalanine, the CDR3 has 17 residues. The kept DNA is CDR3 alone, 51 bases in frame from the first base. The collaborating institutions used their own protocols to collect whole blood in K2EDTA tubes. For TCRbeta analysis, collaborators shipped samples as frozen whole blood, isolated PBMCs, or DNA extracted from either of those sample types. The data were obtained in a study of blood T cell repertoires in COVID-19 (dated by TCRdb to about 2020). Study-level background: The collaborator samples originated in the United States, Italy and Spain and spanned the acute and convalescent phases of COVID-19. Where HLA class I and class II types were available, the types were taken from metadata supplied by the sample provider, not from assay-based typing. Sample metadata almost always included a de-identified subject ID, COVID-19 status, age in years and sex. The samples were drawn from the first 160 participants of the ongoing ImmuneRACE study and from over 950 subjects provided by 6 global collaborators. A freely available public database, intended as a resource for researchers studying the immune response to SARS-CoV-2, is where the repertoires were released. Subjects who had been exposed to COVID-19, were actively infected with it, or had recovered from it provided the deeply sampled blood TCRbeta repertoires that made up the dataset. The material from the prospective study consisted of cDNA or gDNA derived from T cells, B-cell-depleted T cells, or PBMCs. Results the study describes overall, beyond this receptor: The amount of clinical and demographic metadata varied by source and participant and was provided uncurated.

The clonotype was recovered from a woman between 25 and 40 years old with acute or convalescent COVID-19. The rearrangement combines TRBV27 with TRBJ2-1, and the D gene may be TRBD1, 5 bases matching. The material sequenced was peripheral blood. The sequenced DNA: TGTGCCAGCTATCTTACAGGTTCGTCGAGCTCCTACAATGAGCAGTTCTTC. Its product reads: CASYLTGSSSSYNEQFF.